Listed below are T cell receptor beta chains from one sample, sequenced in a study of blood T cell repertoires in COVID-19. TCRdb's copy holds only in-frame clones and misses some; the assay was immunoSEQ multiplex PCR. The table lists about 330,000 clones, 70% to 90% of them singletons. Sequencing was carried out using PBMCs or T cells enriched from blood (not recorded which). All receptors come from a woman aged 25 to 39 who had recovered from COVID-19. The conserved cysteine and the conserved F or W are not part of the CDR3 here. The order of the fields is V gene, CDR3 protein.

>TRBV6-2/TRBV6-3
ASSLEGPRGT
>TRBV2
ASSLAGGQGTQY
>TRBV6-2/TRBV6-3
ASSRTGTSQPQH
>TRBV5-6
ASSRGTMWGF
>TRBV19
ASRPGLTNQPQH
>TRBV30
AWSRMQGAPSYNEQF
>TRBV7-2
ASSVRTGTATEAF
>TRBV19
ASSIHSGRTRNQETQY
>TRBV9
ASSADTGGNTIY
>TRBV7-2
ASTLLTGNNEQF
>TRBV10-3
AISTTAGTEAF
>TRBV2
ASSDGQGYEQY
>TRBV2
ASSDNPGAVQPQH
>TRBV7-3
ASSPWTSGGNGELF
>TRBV6-6
ASVGDRGVDTQY
>TRBV24-1
ATSGTTGNTIY
>TRBV27
ASRETGSGSPLH
>TRBV28
ASGDSRYEQY
>TRBV28
ASSSLLPGQGAGFAVYSNQPQH
>TRBV7-9
ASSKIHRLTNYGYT
>TRBV30
AWRTSEGSPLH
>TRBV18
ASSPRTGGDQPQH
>TRBV4-1
ASSQATGQNYGYT
>TRBV18
ASSPSERGYTEAF
>TRBV30
AWSNPQGQGHETQY
>TRBV19
ATKPLPAGNTIY
>TRBV6-5
ASSYWHLSGSYGYT
>TRBV20-1
SARRDRDI
>TRBV29-1
SGRTENTGELF
>TRBV7-2
ASSNPRQGVNIQY
>TRBV30
ASLSGSYGYT
>TRBV7-2
ASETGSTDTQY
>TRBV5-1
ASSLYPGQGVDTQY
>TRBV2
ASSEAVGGHGYT
>TRBV6-1
ASSELAGGAKNIQY
>TRBV7-2
ASSLDFRGRWNYGYT
>TRBV6-5
ASRLDRVPYNEQF
>TRBV27
ASSLRRTGSPEKLF
>TRBV24-1
ATSDPTRDTQY
>TRBV7-9
ASRQETGGVTEAF
>TRBV6-5
ASRSRGGNIQY
>TRBV7-9
ASSLARGRPGTGSQPQH
>TRBV7-2
ASSPQTGAYNSPLH
>TRBV19
ASSIPGLHNEQF
>TRBV2
ASSEWGATYEQY
>TRBV7-2
ASSPAGRQHPLYEQY
>TRBV7-8
ASSLSLQYEQY
>TRBV7-2
ASSLVRGNYGYT